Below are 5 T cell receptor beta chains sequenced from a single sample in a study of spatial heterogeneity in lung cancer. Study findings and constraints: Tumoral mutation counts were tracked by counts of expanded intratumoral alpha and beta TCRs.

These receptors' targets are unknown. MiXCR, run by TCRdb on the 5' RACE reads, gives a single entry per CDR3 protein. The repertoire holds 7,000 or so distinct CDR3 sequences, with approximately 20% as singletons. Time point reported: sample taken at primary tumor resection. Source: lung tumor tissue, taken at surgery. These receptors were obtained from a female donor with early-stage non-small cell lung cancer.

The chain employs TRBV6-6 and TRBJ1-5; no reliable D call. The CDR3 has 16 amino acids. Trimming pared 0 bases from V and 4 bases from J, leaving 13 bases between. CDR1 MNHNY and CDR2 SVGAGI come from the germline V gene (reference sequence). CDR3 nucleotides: TGTGCCAGCAGTTACTCTTTTGTACCGAGAAATCAGCCCCAGCATTTT. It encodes CASSYSFVPRNQPQHF.

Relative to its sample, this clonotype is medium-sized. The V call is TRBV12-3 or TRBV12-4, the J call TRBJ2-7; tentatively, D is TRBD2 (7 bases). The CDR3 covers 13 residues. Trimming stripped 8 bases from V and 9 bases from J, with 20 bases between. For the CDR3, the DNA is TGTGCCAGCGGCCACTTGGGGGGCGGGGGGCAGTACTTC. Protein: CASGHLGGGGQYF.

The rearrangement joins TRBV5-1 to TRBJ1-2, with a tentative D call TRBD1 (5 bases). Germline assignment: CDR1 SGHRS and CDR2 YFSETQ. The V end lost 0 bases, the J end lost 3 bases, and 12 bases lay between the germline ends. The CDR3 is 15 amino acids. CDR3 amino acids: CASSLEAGNDYGYTF. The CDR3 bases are TGCGCCAGCAGCTTGGAAGCAGGGAACGACTATGGCTACACCTTC.

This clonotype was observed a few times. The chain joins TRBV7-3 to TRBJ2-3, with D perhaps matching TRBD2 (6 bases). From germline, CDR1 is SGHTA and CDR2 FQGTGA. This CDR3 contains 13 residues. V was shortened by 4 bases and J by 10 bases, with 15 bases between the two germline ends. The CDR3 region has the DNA TGTGCCAGCAGCTCTCGGGGGATCCGGCCGCAGTATTTT. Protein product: CASSSRGIRPQYF.

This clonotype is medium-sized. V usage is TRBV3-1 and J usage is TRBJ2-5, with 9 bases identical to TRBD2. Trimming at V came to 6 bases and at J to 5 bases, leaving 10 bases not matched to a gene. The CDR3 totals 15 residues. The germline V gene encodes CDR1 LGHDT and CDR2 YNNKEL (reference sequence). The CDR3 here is CASRRLADSGETQYF. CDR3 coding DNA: TGTGCCAGCAGGAGACTAGCGGATTCTGGGGAGACCCAGTACTTC.